This passage covers 7 T cell receptor beta chains from one sample sequenced in a study of blood T cell repertoires in COVID-19 (dated by TCRdb to about 2020). The receptor library was made with the immunoSEQ multiplex PCR assay. TCRdb provides this immuneACCESS table in a form limited to in-frame rearrangements. Some clones are lacking; in checked studies, under half of them reflect an unresolved V gene, and why the rest are absent is not known. The sample contains about 100,000 clones, roughly 86% of them found a single time. The ten largest clones take up 3% of the sample. Specimen: peripheral blood. The receptors were sampled from a man over 45 with active or convalescent COVID-19.

DNA of the CDR3: TGTGCCAGCAGCCAAGATAGACAGAGCTCTGGAAACACCATATATTTT. Translating gives CASSQDRQSSGNTIYF. V and J are TRBV14 and TRBJ1-3; possible D gene TRBD1, 5 bases. Looked up from germline, CDR1 is SGHDN and CDR2 is FVKESK. CDR3 length equals 16 residues. Trimming took off 0 bases at V and 0 bases at J, with 9 bases between the two ends.

The chain combines TRBV11-2 with TRBJ2-1; D possibly corresponds to TRBD2 (6 bases). The germline V gene encodes CDR1 SGHAT and CDR2 FQNNGV. V was trimmed by 2 bases and J by 2 bases, leaving 10 bases between them. The CDR3 length is 15 residues. The CDR3 nucleotides are TGTGCCAGCAGCTTACGGGACTTTCCCTACAATGAGCAGTTCTTC. This translates into CASSLRDFPYNEQFF.

This clone occurred a few times. The chain uses TRBV7-2 and TRBJ2-7, with D uncertain. The V end was cut by 2 bases, the J end by 0 bases, with 5 bases between. This CDR3 spans 13 amino acids. Germline V lookup: CDR1 SGHTA, CDR2 FQGNSA. CDR3 amino acids: CASSLFSSYEQYF. As DNA, the CDR3 is TGTGCCAGCAGCTTATTTAGCTCCTACGAGCAGTACTTC. The full variable domain, with the rest looked up from reference TRBV7-2 and TRBJ2-7, is GAGVSQSPSNKVTEKGKDVELRCDPISGHTALYWYRQSLGQGLEFLIYFQGNSAPDKSGLPSDRFSAERTGGSVSTLTIQRTQQEDSAVYLCASSLFSSYEQYFGPGTRLTVT.

The chain is built from TRBV3-1 (or the pseudogene TRBV3-2) and TRBJ2-5; possible D gene TRBD2, 5 bases. The germline V and J ends were trimmed by 1 base and 4 bases, with 13 bases remaining between them. Germline assignment: CDR1 LGHDT and CDR2 YNNKEL (reference sequence). CDR3 length: 15 residues. The CDR3 reads CASSQVLGDRETQYF. CDR3 coding DNA: TGTGCCAGCAGCCAAGTGCTCGGGGATAGAGAGACCCAGTACTTC.

The chain links TRBV27 to TRBJ2-7; D is possibly TRBD1 (5 bases). Germline V gives CDR1 MNHEY, CDR2 SMNVEV (reference sequence). The V end lost 3 bases, the J end lost 1 base, and 13 bases lay between the germline ends. This CDR3 has 15 residues. The CDR3 protein is CASSFRRVVSYEQYV. For the CDR3, the DNA is TGTGCCAGCAGTTTCCGCAGGGTAGTTTCCTACGAGCAGTACGTC.

CDR3 bases: TGCGCCAGCAGCTTGGTACAGGGGGCAACCGATGAGCAGTTCTTC. It specifies CASSLVQGATDEQFF. This chain connects TRBV5-1 to TRBJ2-1; 9 bases are a match to TRBD1. The CDR3 runs 15 residues. Germline V gene data show CDR1 as SGHRS and CDR2 as YFSETQ. With 0 bases clipped from V and 8 bases from J, the junction kept 6 bases outside the gene matches.

This clone was seen only a few times. This chain uses TRBV28 with TRBJ1-2; a weak D match, TRBD1 (5 bases). Germline values: CDR1 MDHEN, CDR2 SYDVKM. V lost 1 base, J lost 6 bases, and 9 bases lay in between. This CDR3 region has 13 residues. The CDR3 spells CASSLLWGDGYTF. DNA of the CDR3: TGTGCCAGCAGTTTATTGTGGGGCGATGGCTACACCTTC.